Described below is a single TCR beta chain sequence and its context. This specimen comes from a study of blood T cell repertoires in COVID-19. The protocol was immunoSEQ multiplex PCR, while the TCRdb copy is restricted to in-frame clones and leaves out a portion. The data contain some 74,000 clones, about 80% of them singletons. Trimming shortened V by 4 bases and J by 0 bases, and 6 bases separated the two germline ends. The CDR3 is made up of 12 amino acids. The germline V gene encodes CDR1 SQVTM and CDR2 ANQGSEA. The source material was peripheral blood. This sequence joins TRBV29-1 and TRBJ2-5; D unclear. This TCR derives from a human donor in a cohort sampled during active COVID-19. CDR3 sequence reads: CSVGHNQETQYF. For the CDR3, the DNA is TGCAGCGTTGGGCACAACCAAGAGACCCAGTACTTC.